This T cell receptor (beta chain) emerged from a study of T cell responses to AZD1222 COVID-19 vaccine. This CDR3 is built from 13 residues. Germline CDR1 is SEHNR and CDR2 is FQNEAQ (reference sequence). Trimming removed 6 bases from V and 7 bases from J, with 16 bases in between. Method: immunoSEQ multiplex PCR; TCRdb's copy keeps in-frame clones and lacks some. The sample holds approximately 84,000 clones, 83% seen once. Material: peripheral blood, obtained 28 days after the second AZD1222 dose. The chain carries TRBV7-9 and TRBJ2-7; the D gene could be TRBD1 or TRBD2 (5 bases each). This receptor was identified in an adult who received the AZD1222 COVID-19 vaccine. CDR3 residues: CASSTGTATEQYF. CDR3 in DNA: TGTGCCAGCAGTACCGGGACGGCGACGGAGCAGTACTTC.